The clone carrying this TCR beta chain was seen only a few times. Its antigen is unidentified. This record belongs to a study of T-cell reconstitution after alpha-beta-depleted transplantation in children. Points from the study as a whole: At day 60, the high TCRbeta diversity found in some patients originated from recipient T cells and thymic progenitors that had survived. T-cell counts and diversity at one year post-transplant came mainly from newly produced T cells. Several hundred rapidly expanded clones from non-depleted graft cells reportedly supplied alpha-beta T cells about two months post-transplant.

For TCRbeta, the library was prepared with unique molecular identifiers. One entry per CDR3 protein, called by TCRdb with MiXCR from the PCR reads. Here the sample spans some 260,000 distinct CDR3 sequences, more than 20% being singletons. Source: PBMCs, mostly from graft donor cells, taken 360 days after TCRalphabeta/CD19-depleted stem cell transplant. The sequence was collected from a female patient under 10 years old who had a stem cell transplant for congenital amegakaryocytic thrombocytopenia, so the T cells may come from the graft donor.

The CDR3 region has the DNA TGCGCCAGCAGCTTCGGGACTAGCGGAGGCACAGATACGCAGTATTTT. Amino acid sequence: CASSFGTSGGTDTQYF. V is TRBV5-1 and J is TRBJ2-3, with 11 bases fitting TRBD2. In germline, CDR1 is SGHRS, CDR2 YFSETQ. This CDR3 contains 16 residues. The V and J ends lost 2 bases and 1 base, in that order; junction bases with no gene match: 3. The full variable domain, with the rest looked up from reference TRBV5-1 and TRBJ2-3, is KAGVTQTPRYLIKTRGQQVTLSCSPISGHRSVSWYQQTPGQGLQFLFEYFSETQRNKGNFPGRFSGRQFSNSRSEMNVSTLELGDSALYLCASSFGTSGGTDTQYFGPGTRLTVL.